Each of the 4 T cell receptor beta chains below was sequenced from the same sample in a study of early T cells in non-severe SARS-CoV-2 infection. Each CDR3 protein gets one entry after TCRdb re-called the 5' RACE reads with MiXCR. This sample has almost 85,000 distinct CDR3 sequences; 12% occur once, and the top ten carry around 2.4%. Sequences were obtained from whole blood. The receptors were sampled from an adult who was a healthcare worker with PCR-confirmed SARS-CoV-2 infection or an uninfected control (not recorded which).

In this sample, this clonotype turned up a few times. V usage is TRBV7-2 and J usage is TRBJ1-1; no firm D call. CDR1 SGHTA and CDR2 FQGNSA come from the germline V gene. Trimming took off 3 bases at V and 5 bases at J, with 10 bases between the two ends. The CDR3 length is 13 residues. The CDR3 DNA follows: TGTGCCAGCAGCTTTAATCGTGGGACTGAAGCTTTCTTT. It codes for CASSFNRGTEAFF.

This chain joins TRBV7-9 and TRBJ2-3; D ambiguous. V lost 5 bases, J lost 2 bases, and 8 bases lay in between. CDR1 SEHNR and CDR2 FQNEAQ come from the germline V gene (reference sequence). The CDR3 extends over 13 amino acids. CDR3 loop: CASSEQSTDTQYF. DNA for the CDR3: TGTGCCAGCAGCGAGCAGTCCACAGATACGCAGTATTTT.

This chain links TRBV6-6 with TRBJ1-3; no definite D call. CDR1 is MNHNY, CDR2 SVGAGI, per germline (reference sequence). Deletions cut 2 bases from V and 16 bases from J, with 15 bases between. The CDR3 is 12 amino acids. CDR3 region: CASSYPPDAFYF. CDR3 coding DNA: TGTGCCAGCAGTTACCCGCCCGACGCCTTTTATTTT.

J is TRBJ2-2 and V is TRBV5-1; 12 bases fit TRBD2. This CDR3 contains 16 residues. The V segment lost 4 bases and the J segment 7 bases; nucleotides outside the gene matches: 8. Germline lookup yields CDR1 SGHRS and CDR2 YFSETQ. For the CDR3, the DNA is TGCGCCAGCAGCCCGCCACTAGCGGGAGGAAACGGGGAGCTGTTTTTT. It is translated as CASSPPLAGGNGELFF.